What follows describes a single TCR beta chain. Its antigen remains undetermined. It has no much larger one-base neighbor in the sample; base qualities were not kept. The cohort was made up of 500 to 800 healthy bone marrow donors. At the time of sampling, all cohort members were nominally healthy, though unrecorded immune exposures were likely present. The donor was CMV seronegative and belonged to the group of 350 to 400 seronegative cohort members. Every donor gave a peripheral blood sample, and the peripheral blood mononuclear cells from that sample were used for TCR beta sequencing. Genomic DNA was extracted from the blood cell samples with the Qiagen DNeasy Blood Extraction Kit. The receptor library was made with the immunoSEQ multiplex PCR assay. For the multiplex PCR, a mixture combining 60 forward primers for TCR Vbeta segments and 13 reverse primers for TCR Jbeta segments was used. A multiplex PCR assay on genomic DNA amplified the CDR3 region of rearranged TCR beta genes. The amplified TCR beta libraries were sequenced on the Illumina HiSeq System as 87-base-pair reads. On the authors' methods: A later analysis tallied around 80 million unique TCR beta chains across the roughly 610 repertoires, and approximately 11 million of those chains were shared by two or more donors. Raw reads were error-corrected and collapsed into unique sequences by a nearest-neighbor algorithm in which closely related sequences were merged to remove PCR and sequencing errors. V, D and J gene segments were assigned by aligning CDR3 sequences to IMGT reference sequences. For a sequence to be retained, a match of at least six nucleotides to both a V gene segment and a J gene segment was required. Rearrangements were classified as productive when the CDR3 lacked stop codons and remained in frame with V and J, and all other rearrangements were classified as non-productive. Following IMGT convention, CDR3 was defined as the stretch from the second conserved V-encoded cysteine up to the conserved J-encoded phenylalanine. The earlier analysis of some 580 of the donors excluded any sequence lacking an unambiguous match to a single V gene segment. In an earlier analysis of roughly 600 of the donors, a V segment was called functional when productive rearrangements were above 56.7%, and segregating when the standard deviation between donors exceeded 5%. A statistical classification framework was built for diagnosing cytomegalovirus status from the catalog of TCR beta chain sequences. In a later analysis, V and J genes were assigned by comparing TCR nucleotide sequences against IMGT/GENE-DB human TR gene sequences. The TCRdist pipeline was used in a later analysis to assign CDR3 sequences and most-parsimonious VDJ recombination scenarios. In a later analysis, each TCR beta chain was defined by its CDR3 amino acid sequence together with its V-gene family, and reads lacking a unique V-gene family were excluded. As a way to deal with suspected cross-contamination and a sequencing artifact, a later analysis dropped 450 to 600 nucleotide sequences that were highly shared and had low generation probability. A later analysis calculated a clonal expansion index for each public chain from normalized within-repertoire ranks of inferred template counts. In a later analysis, generation probabilities were computed using a VDJ recombination model fitted to out-of-frame rearrangements, and the results were checked against IGoR. Hypergeometric tests were used in a later analysis to score TCR-TCR, TCR-HLA and TCR-CMV co-occurrence, with a repertoire-size bias correction applied to the TCR pairs. False discovery rates were estimated in a later analysis by permuting HLA or CMV assignments 20 times. In a later analysis, co-occurring TCRs were grouped with DBSCAN, and TCRdist sequence similarity was added when clustering was performed within HLA-allele-positive subsets. Repertoires with fewer than 30,000 or more than 120,000 public chains, plus five repertoires with anomalous nucleotide sharing, were excluded from co-occurrence clustering. TCRdb mirrors the immuneACCESS table, restricted to in-frame sequences. Some clones are absent from its copies; in checked studies, under half trace to an unresolved V gene, and the reason for the others is unknown. The D gene and trimming were derived from the DNA, and the V and J assignments and clone size from that table. Across this sample there are some 150,000 clones, with 80% seen only once. The ten most abundant clones make up 0.95% to 1.5% of the sample.

This sample was included in a study of cytomegalovirus exposure and HLA in healthy donors (dated 2017 in TCRdb). With respect to the entire study: An earlier analysis of roughly 630 of the donors reported more than 250 Gb of sequence data and 117 million unique TCR beta sequences from some 180 million T cells. An early release covering 550 to 650 HLA-typed donors comprised about 300 gigabases of sequencing data and approximately 80 million unique TCR sequences. Of the approximately 400 genotyped donors, roughly 80% were placed in the genetic ancestry cluster associated with self-reported Caucasian donors. The study aimed to test whether cataloging public T cell receptors could reveal signatures of past pathogen exposure. The T cell repertoires of several hundred subjects were profiled by immunosequencing and related to cytomegalovirus serostatus. Along with the approximately 650-subject first cohort, a separate validation cohort of some 130 different subjects was used. To predict cytomegalovirus infection status, the study combined high-throughput TCR immunosequencing, statistical association of individual TCRs with disease status, and machine learning. A later analysis re-examined previously published TCR beta repertoires from about 670 donors and added high-resolution HLA genotyping to investigate patterns of TCR occurrence. In the later analysis, no new phenotypic data were used to find candidate immune exposures; instead, reliance was placed on TCR beta sequences and their occurrence across donors. To decide whether each TCR beta V gene segment behaved as functional or pseudogenic, an earlier analysis of 587 of the donors relied on high-throughput TCR beta sequencing. Donor age, sex, ethnicity and CMV serostatus were compiled together with the repertoire data. A later genetic analysis used genome-wide SNP genotypes for about 60% of the 666 donors, treating that subset as a discovery cohort. Every discovery cohort repertoire had been produced on one sequencing platform. HLA typing covered class I and class II loci at four-digit resolution. Typing coverage differed by locus: A, B, C, DRB1 and DQB1 were typed in roughly 620-630 donors, DQA1 in about 510, DPA1 in approximately 610, and DPB1 in around 490. A handful of DR-DQ haplotypes were treated as single units for association and clustering because of strong linkage in the cohort. Among some 400 genotyped donors of the cohort, an average of around 250,000 unique TCR beta nucleotide sequences was sequenced per donor, of which roughly 18% were non-productive. What the work shows at the level of the full study, not this receptor alone: A later analysis reported that several top co-occurrence clusters appeared linked to parvovirus B19, influenza, CMV and Epstein-Barr virus. At a false discovery rate of 0.05, a later analysis linked some 18,000 TCR beta sequences to specific HLA alleles. Presence/absence analyses assumed roughly uniform sequencing depth across donors, an assumption that may not hold. Compared with the approximately 670-donor mean, donors in an Asian-associated ancestry cluster had fewer N-insertions in productive TCRs, according to a later genetic analysis. HLA typing was unavailable for some donors at each locus, so association tests used only the typed subset. Linkage disequilibrium might explain the correlated functional status among segregating V segments, but an unknown experimental factor could not be excluded. Some IMGT-functional V segments, including TRBV6-2 and TRBV6-3, could not be distinguished by the 87-base-pair reads and were therefore excluded. A cluster of highly shared sequence variants was judged likely to represent a technical artifact of the sequencing pipeline. A few of the identified cytomegalovirus-associated TCR beta chains were confirmed in vitro to be specific for cytomegalovirus antigens. In a later analysis, HLA-associated TCR beta chains were found to be more clonally expanded and to have lower generation probabilities than equally common non-associated chains. An earlier analysis of approximately 570 of the donors showed that most TCR beta V segments appeared in productive rearrangements either about 87% or about 30% of the time, which broadly matched IMGT annotations. It was suggested by the authors that the approach could potentially be generalized to other disease states and immunological phenotypes. Strong co-occurrence of HLA alleles, especially DR and DQ, made assigning TCR associations to individual alleles difficult. A later genetic analysis associated a missense DCLRE1C variant with V-gene and J-gene trimming of TCR beta chains, and an independent cohort replicated the association. In both the original and validation cohorts, the classifier was reported to diagnose cytomegalovirus status with high specificity and sensitivity. In the study, some 180 TCR beta chains were listed as associated with cytomegalovirus. In this cohort, only TCR beta chains were sequenced, and detectable features were limited by the absence of alpha or paired-chain data. CMV serostatus was the only immune exposure information available for the cohort. Approximately 18 rarely observed V segments, including chromosome 9 orphons, were excluded from the earlier analysis of some 590 of the donors because counts were too low. Across donors, most TCR sequences were observed very rarely, whereas some public TCRs were present in many individuals. In a later analysis, most CMV-associated TCR beta chains were found to appear HLA-restricted, with HLA associations seemingly driven largely by CMV exposure. A further reported finding was that TCR beta sequences accurately predicted the HLA-A and HLA-B alleles for most subjects in the first cohort. A later analysis found that TCR association rates varied across HLA loci, with DRB1 alleles showing the most associated TCRs and HLA-C alleles the fewest.

From the germline V gene, CDR1 is MDHEN and CDR2 is SYDVKM. V and J are truncated by 2 bases and 4 bases respectively, leaving an intervening sequence of 23 bases. From cysteine to phenylalanine, the CDR3 is 18 amino acids long. Of all the DNA, just the CDR3 is kept, 54 bases in frame from base 1. The sample comprised PBMCs. Here the chain combines TRBV28 and TRBJ1-1; TRBD1 is a possible D gene, resting on 5 matching bases. The TCR originated in a woman between 50 and 59 years old in good health and CMV-seronegative. The bases read TGTGCCAGCAGTTTACGGGGGGACCTAGGCGGATGGAGCACTGAAGCTTTCTTT. It encodes CASSLRGDLGGWSTEAFF.